These 4 T cell receptor beta chains were sequenced from one sample in a study of identical twins. MiXCR, run by TCRdb on the 5' RACE reads, gives a single entry per CDR3 protein. Of 1,800,000 or so distinct CDR3 sequences listed, around a third are singletons. Sequenced input: cord blood. The receptors here all came from a newborn girl in good health.

V and J are TRBV30 and TRBJ1-1; D may be TRBD1 (6 bases). Germline CDR1 and CDR2: GTSNPN and SVGIG (reference sequence). The V and J ends lost 3 bases and 0 bases respectively, with 14 bases between them. CDR3 length: 15 residues. The CDR3 here is CAWRRGATLNTEAFF. The DNA for the CDR3 is TGTGCCTGGAGGCGGGGGGCGACTTTGAACACTGAAGCTTTCTTT.

A few counts support this clonotype. The chain links TRBV28 to TRBJ1-4; no firm D call. Trimming shortened V by 3 bases and J by 6 bases, and 11 bases separated the two germline ends. The CDR3 length is 14 residues. Germline lookup yields CDR1 MDHEN and CDR2 SYDVKM. CDR3: CASSFSRWDEKLFF. The CDR3 nucleotides are TGTGCCAGCAGTTTTTCCCGGTGGGATGAAAAACTGTTTTTT.

This clonotype has a count of ten or more. The V gene is TRBV4-1, the J gene TRBJ2-5; D unresolved. The V gene lost 1 base and the J gene lost 2 bases, with 11 bases spanning the gap. This CDR3 is 15 amino acids long. The germline gives CDR1 MGHRA, CDR2 YSYEKL. The CDR3 reads CASSQVPLVQETQYF. CDR3 sequence (DNA): TGCGCCAGCAGCCAAGTGCCCCTTGTGCAAGAGACCCAGTACTTC.

V gene TRBV27 combines with J gene TRBJ1-4; perhaps TRBD1 as D (5 bases). There are 15 residues in the CDR3. Germline V gene sequence: CDR1 MNHEY, CDR2 SMNVEV (reference sequence). V lost 1 base to trimming and J lost 5 bases, with 11 bases between them. CDR3 sequence: CASSLLGGMNEKLFF. The DNA for the CDR3 is TGTGCCAGCAGTTTATTGGGGGGAATGAATGAAAAACTGTTTTTT.